Following are 15 T cell receptor beta chains from one sample sequenced in a study of shared clonotypes between healthy human individuals. TCRdb keeps only in-frame clones here, not all; method: immunoSEQ multiplex PCR. The repertoire holds around 700,000 clones, with more than 70% as singletons. Input material: memory CD4+ T cells sorted from blood. Subset denoted: CD45RA-negative fraction. The receptor source for this set is a woman between 25 and 40 years old in good health.

V gene TRBV11-1 combines with J gene TRBJ2-5, with D hard to call. The CDR3 contains 14 residues. The V gene's germline CDR1 is SGHAT and CDR2 FQDESV (reference sequence). Trimming shortened V by 5 bases and J by 3 bases, and 13 bases separated the two germline ends. CDR3 region: CASSQRPREETQYF. CDR3 nucleotide sequence: TGTGCCAGCAGCCAACGGCCACGAGAAGAGACCCAGTACTTC.

This chain connects TRBV15 to TRBJ1-4; D is undetermined. Trimming left V 0 bases short and J 0 bases short, with 11 bases between. Germline CDR1 reads LNHNV; CDR2 reads YYDKDF (reference sequence). This CDR3 comprises 17 residues. The CDR3 here is CATSRDLGSATNEKLFF. CDR3 DNA sequence: TGTGCCACCAGCAGAGACTTGGGGTCCGCAACTAATGAAAAACTGTTTTTT. The whole variable domain, remainder taken from reference TRBV15 and TRBJ1-4, is DAMVIQNPRYQVTQFGKPVTLSCSQTLNHNVMYWYQQKSSQAPKLLFHYYDKDFNNEADTPDNFQSRRPNTSFCFLDIRSPGLGDTAMYLCATSRDLGSATNEKLFFGSGTQLSVL.

J is TRBJ2-1 and V is TRBV10-3; D is unresolved. With 3 bases removed from V and 3 bases from J, the gap between germline ends came to 12 bases. The germline gives CDR1 ENHRY, CDR2 SYGVKD. The CDR3 runs to 15 residues. The CDR3 nucleotides are TGTGCCATCAGTGAAGAACTTTTCCTCTACAATGAGCAGTTCTTC. This translates into CAISEELFLYNEQFF.

The chain couples TRBV13 to TRBJ2-3, with TRBD1 matching 7 bases. Germline V lookup: CDR1 PRHDT, CDR2 FYEKMQ (reference sequence). V was pared by 5 bases and J by 0 bases, with 8 bases of the junction left unmatched. The CDR3 totals 16 residues. The CDR3 loop reads CASSLETGASTDTQYF. The CDR3 DNA reads TGTGCCAGCAGCCTTGAAACAGGGGCTAGCACAGATACGCAGTATTTT. The full variable domain, rest sourced from reference TRBV13 and TRBJ2-3, is AAGVIQSPRHLIKEKRETATLKCYPIPRHDTVYWYQQGPGQDPQFLISFYEKMQSDKGSIPDRFSAQQFSDYHSELNMSSLELGDSALYFCASSLETGASTDTQYFGPGTRLTVL.

The chain recombines TRBV7-9 with TRBJ1-1; D ambiguous. Looked up from germline, CDR1 is SEHNR and CDR2 is FQNEAQ (reference sequence). This CDR3 spans 15 amino acids. Between the trimmed V and J ends, which lost 3 bases and 0 bases, there was a span of 11 bases. CDR3 nucleotides: TGTGCCAGCAGCTTTAGGGAGGGCCTGAACACTGAAGCTTTCTTT. Protein: CASSFREGLNTEAFF.

CDR3 residues: CASSPGSFGLETQYF. The CDR3 nucleotides read TGTGCCAGCAGCCCGGGGTCATTTGGCCTGGAGACCCAGTACTTC. The V and J genes are TRBV7-9 and TRBJ2-5; perhaps TRBD2 as D (5 bases). The V gene's germline CDR1 is SEHNR and CDR2 FQNEAQ (reference sequence). The length of the CDR3 is 15 residues. V was clipped by 5 bases and J by 5 bases, with 18 bases between them.

The V call is TRBV10-2, the J call TRBJ2-7; 7 bases match TRBD1. The V segment lost 2 bases and the J segment 0 bases; nucleotides outside the gene matches: 7. The CDR3 is 16 residues long. Germline loops: CDR1 WSHSY, CDR2 SAAADI. The CDR3 sequence: CASSENRDSASYEQYF. The CDR3 nucleotides read TGCGCCAGCAGTGAGAACCGGGACAGTGCCTCCTACGAGCAGTACTTC.

The rearrangement links TRBV6-1 to TRBJ2-7, with D possibly being TRBD2 (6 bases). There are 14 residues in the CDR3. CDR1 MNHNS and CDR2 SASEGT come from the germline V gene. V was cut by 6 bases and J by 6 bases, with 18 bases left in between. The CDR3 DNA follows: TGTGCCAGCAGGGGTAGCGGAAGGTTGGGCGAGCAGTACTTC. As protein: CASRGSGRLGEQYF.

The table lists this clone with a few counts. Other DNA sequences within the sample encode an identical CDR3. V gene TRBV4-1 combines with J gene TRBJ2-5; weak D call: TRBD2 (5 bases). This CDR3 spans 15 amino acids. V shed 1 base and J shed 5 bases, with 14 bases lying between them. CDR1 and CDR2 from the germline V gene are MGHRA and YSYEKL. The CDR3 nucleotides read TGCGCCAGCAGCCAAGGGCCCGGAGGCGTGGAGACCCAGTACTTC. It encodes CASSQGPGGVETQYF.

The J gene is TRBJ2-7, the V gene TRBV19; maybe TRBD2 (7 bases). V gave up 3 bases and J gave up 3 bases, with 15 bases separating them. The CDR3 runs 15 residues. Germline V gene data show CDR1 as LNHDA and CDR2 as SQIVND (reference sequence). DNA for the CDR3: TGTGCCAGTAGTATTTGGTCCGGGGGGCACTACGAGCAGTACTTC. It translates to CASSIWSGGHYEQYF. Looking up the rest from reference TRBV19 and TRBJ2-7 gives the full variable domain: DGGITQSPKYLFRKEGQNVTLSCEQNLNHDAMYWYRQDPGQGLRLIYYSQIVNDFQKGDIAEGYSVSREKKESFPLTVTSAQKNPTAFYLCASSIWSGGHYEQYFGPGTRLTVT.

The chain links TRBV15 to TRBJ2-5; the match to TRBD2 covers 8 bases. Per germline, CDR1 LNHNV and CDR2 YYDKDF (reference sequence). Trimming removed 8 bases from V and 5 bases from J; junction bases left unmatched: 22. CDR3 length: 18 residues. CDR3 sequence reads: CATSDGLTSATSRETQYF. The CDR3 nucleotides are TGTGCCACCTCGGACGGCTTGACTAGCGCGACATCCCGGGAGACCCAGTACTTC. Together with reference TRBV15 and TRBJ2-5, the CDR3 gives the full variable domain: DAMVIQNPRYQVTQFGKPVTLSCSQTLNHNVMYWYQQKSSQAPKLLFHYYDKDFNNEADTPDNFQSRRPNTSFCFLDIRSPGLGDTAMYLCATSDGLTSATSRETQYFGPGTRLLVL.

Note on this clone: The sample holds other DNA sequences that translate to the same CDR3. The chain has TRBV11-2 and TRBJ2-3; D remains ambiguous. The CDR3 spans 12 residues. V was pared by 2 bases and J by 4 bases, with 4 bases between. CDR1 and CDR2 (germline): SGHAT, FQNNGV. CDR3 bases: TGTGCCAGCAGCTTATCGGCAGATACGCAGTATTTT. Residues: CASSLSADTQYF.

The chain combines TRBV18 with TRBJ1-2, with D perhaps matching TRBD1 (6 bases). Germline values: CDR1 KGHSH, CDR2 LQKENI. The CDR3 sequence is 15 residues long. The V end was cut by 3 bases, the J end by 5 bases, with 16 bases between. The CDR3 bases are TGTGCCAGCTCACCGAGATTGGGGGACACTTATGGCTACACCTTC. This gives the protein CASSPRLGDTYGYTF.

This clone was detected only once. This sequence joins TRBV10-3 and TRBJ2-1; TRBD2 is a possible D gene (6 bases). The CDR3 extends over 11 amino acids. Looked up from germline, CDR1 is ENHRY and CDR2 is SYGVKD. Trimming took off 10 bases at V and 7 bases at J, with 11 bases between the two ends. CDR3 protein: CATASGNEQFF. The CDR3 nucleotides read TGTGCCACTGCCAGCGGGAATGAGCAGTTCTTC.

The chain uses TRBV7-9 and TRBJ2-2; the match to TRBD2 covers 9 bases. Trimming removed 1 base from V and 4 bases from J; junction bases left unmatched: 1. The length of the CDR3 is 15 residues. CDR1 is SEHNR, CDR2 FQNEAQ, per germline (reference sequence). The CDR3 spells CASSLGGRGTGELFF. The DNA of the CDR3 is TGTGCCAGCAGCTTAGGCGGGAGGGGCACCGGGGAGCTGTTTTTT.